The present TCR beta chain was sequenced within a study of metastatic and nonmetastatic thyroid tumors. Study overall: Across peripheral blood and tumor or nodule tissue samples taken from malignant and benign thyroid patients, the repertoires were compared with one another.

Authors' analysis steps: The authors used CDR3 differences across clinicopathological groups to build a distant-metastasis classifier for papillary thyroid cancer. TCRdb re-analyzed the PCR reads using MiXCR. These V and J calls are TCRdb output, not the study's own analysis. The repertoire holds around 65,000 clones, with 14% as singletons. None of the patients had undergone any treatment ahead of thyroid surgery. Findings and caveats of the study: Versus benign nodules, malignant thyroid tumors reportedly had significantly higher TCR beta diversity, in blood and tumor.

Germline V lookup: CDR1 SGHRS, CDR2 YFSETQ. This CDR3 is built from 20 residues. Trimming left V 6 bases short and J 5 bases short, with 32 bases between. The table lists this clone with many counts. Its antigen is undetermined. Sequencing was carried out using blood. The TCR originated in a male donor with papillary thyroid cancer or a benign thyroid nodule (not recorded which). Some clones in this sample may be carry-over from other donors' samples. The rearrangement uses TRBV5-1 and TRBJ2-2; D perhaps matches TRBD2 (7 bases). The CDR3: CASTLGGDGGATVWTGELFF. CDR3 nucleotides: TGCGCCAGCACCCTGGGAGGGGACGGGGGCGCAACGGTCTGGACCGGGGAGCTGTTTTTT.